The clone carrying this T cell receptor beta chain was seen ten or more times. The CDR3 totals 17 residues. The junction had 10 bases not matched to a gene; V was cut back by 4 bases and J by 5 bases. CDR1 is KGHDR and CDR2 is SFDVKD in the germline V gene. This record comes from a study of T cells in Graves' hyperthyroidism and ophthalmopathy. Exclusion criteria comprised uncontrolled infection, other autoimmune disease, pregnancy or lactation. Diagnoses used clinical symptoms, serum thyroxine and TRAb, thyroid ultrasound and orbital computed tomography. It was RNA transcripts that yielded the amplified TCR beta CDR3 regions. An initial round of RT-PCR targeting the TCR CDR3 relied on the HTBI primer set. MiXCR, run by TCRdb on the multiplex PCR reads, gives a single entry per CDR3 protein. Of about 700,000 distinct CDR3 sequences in the sample, 45% are singletons; the top ten hold about 7%.

The clonotype was recovered from an adult man with Graves' disease, either hyperthyroidism or ophthalmopathy (not recorded which). This chain links TRBV24-1 with TRBJ2-5, with 12 positions matching TRBD1. Sequencing input: peripheral blood or thyroid tissue (not recorded which). The chain's CDR3 is CATSEGRDRGLSETQYF. The DNA for the CDR3 is TGTGCCACCAGTGAGGGCCGGGACAGGGGGCTATCGGAGACCCAGTACTTC.